This record looks at one T cell receptor (beta chain) sequence and its context. What it recognizes is unknown. Germline V gives CDR1 LGHNT, CDR2 FRNRAP. The CDR3 runs to 16 residues. With V trimmed by 0 bases and J by 10 bases, 13 bases remained unmatched. This sample stems from a study of shared clonotypes between healthy human individuals. Study-wide points: Naive CD4 clonotype sharing across a handful of donors was approximately 5%.

Assay used: immunoSEQ multiplex PCR; TCRdb lists only in-frame clones, some missing. The table lists nearly 2 million clones, just under 95% of them singletons. Only CD45RO-negative cells positively selected for CCR7 counted as naive CD8 cells, so terminally differentiated effector memory CD45RA+ cells were excluded. Source material: naive CD8+ T cells sorted from blood. V usage is TRBV12-5 and J usage is TRBJ1-1; the match to TRBD1 covers 8 bases. This clonotype originated in a man between 18 and 29 years old in good health. CDR3 sequence (DNA): TGTGCTAGTGGTTTGGTCGCAGGGGGCTTTTCGCCGGGAGCTTTCTTT. Its protein is CASGLVAGGFSPGAFF.